The clone carrying this T cell receptor beta chain was observed a handful of times. What it recognizes is unknown. TCRdb ran MiXCR on the reads and lists one entry per CDR3 protein. The sample has about 890,000 distinct CDR3 sequences; around 30% are singletons. The data are from a study of T cell repertoires in cytomegalovirus infection. The overall study: Public TCR beta signatures marked donors with CMV infection and the matching HLA.

This CDR3 is built from 11 residues. The ends were cut back, 5 bases at V and 5 bases at J, with 6 bases in the middle. From germline, CDR1 is MNHEY and CDR2 SMNVEV (reference sequence). The rearrangement links TRBV27 to TRBJ1-1; D ambiguous. Here the sequenced sample was cultured CD8+ T cells from PBMCs, taken from culture after CMV antigen stimulation. The origin of this receptor is a human donor in good health (CMV status not recorded). Some clones in this sample may be carry-over from other donors' samples. CDR3 sequence reads: CASSKGTEAFF. DNA of the CDR3: TGTGCCAGCAGTAAAGGGACTGAAGCTTTCTTT.